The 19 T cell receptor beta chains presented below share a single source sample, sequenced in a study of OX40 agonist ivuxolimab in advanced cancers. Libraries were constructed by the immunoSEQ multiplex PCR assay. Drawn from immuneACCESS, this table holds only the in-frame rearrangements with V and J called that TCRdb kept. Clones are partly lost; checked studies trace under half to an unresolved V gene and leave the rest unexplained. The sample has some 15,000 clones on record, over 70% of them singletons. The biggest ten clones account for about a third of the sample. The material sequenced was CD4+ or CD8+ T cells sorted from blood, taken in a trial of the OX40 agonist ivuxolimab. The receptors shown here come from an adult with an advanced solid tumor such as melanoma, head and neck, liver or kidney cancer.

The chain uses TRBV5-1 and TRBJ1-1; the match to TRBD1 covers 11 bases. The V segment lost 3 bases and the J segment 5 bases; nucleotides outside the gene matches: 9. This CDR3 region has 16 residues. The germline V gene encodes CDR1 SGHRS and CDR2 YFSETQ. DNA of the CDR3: TGCGCCAGCAGCTCGTACCGGGACAGGGGGAAGACTGAAGCTTTCTTT. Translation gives CASSSYRDRGKTEAFF.

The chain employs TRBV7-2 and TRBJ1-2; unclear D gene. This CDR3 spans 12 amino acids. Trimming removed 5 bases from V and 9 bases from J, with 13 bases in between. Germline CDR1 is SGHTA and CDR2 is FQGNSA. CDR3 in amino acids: CASSAPFERYTF. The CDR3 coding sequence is TGTGCCAGCAGCGCACCCTTCGAGCGCTACACCTTC.

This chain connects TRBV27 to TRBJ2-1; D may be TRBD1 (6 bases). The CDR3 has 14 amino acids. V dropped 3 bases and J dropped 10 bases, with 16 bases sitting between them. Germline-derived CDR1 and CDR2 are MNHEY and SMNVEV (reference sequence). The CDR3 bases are TGTGCCAGCAGTTTGAGGACAGACGGCACCGAGCAGTTCTTC. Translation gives CASSLRTDGTEQFF.

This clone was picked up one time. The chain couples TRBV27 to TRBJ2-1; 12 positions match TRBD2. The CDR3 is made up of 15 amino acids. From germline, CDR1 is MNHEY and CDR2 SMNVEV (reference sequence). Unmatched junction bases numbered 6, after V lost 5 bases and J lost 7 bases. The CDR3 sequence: CASSPTSGGLNEQFF. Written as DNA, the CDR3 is TGTGCCAGCAGTCCCACTAGCGGGGGGCTAAATGAGCAGTTCTTC.

DNA of the CDR3: TGTGCCAGCAGCGACCCCAAGGAGACCCAGTACTTC. Translation: CASSDPKETQYF. This chain uses TRBV28 with TRBJ2-5; no clear D gene. CDR3 size: 12 residues. Germline CDR1 is MDHEN and CDR2 is SYDVKM. Trimming took off 6 bases at V and 5 bases at J, with 10 bases between the two ends.

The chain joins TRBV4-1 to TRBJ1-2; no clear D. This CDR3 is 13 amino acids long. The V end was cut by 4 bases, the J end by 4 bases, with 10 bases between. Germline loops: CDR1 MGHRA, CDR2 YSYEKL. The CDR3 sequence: CASSPRKGYGYTF. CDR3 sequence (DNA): TGCGCCAGCAGCCCCCGGAAAGGCTATGGCTACACCTTC.

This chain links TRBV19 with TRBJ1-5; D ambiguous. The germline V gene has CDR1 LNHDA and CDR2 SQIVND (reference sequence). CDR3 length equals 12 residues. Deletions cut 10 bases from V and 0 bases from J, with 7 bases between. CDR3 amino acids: CATKYSNQPQHF. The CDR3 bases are TGTGCCACAAAGTATAGCAATCAGCCCCAGCATTTT.

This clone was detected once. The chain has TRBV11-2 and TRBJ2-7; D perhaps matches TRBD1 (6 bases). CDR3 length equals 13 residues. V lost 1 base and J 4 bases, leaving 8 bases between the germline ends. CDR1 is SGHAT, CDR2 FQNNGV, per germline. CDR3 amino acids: CASSLGTVYEQYF. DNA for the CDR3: TGTGCCAGCAGCTTAGGGACAGTTTACGAGCAGTACTTC.

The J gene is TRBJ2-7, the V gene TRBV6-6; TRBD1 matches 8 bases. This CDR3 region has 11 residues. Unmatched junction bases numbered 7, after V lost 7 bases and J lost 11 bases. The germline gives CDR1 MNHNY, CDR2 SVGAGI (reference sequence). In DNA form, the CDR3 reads TGTGCCAGCACCGACCGGGGACAGGAGTACTTC. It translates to CASTDRGQEYF.

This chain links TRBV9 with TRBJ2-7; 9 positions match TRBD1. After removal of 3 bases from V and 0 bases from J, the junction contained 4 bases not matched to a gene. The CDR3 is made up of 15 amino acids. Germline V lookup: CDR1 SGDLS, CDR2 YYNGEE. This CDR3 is CASSARDRDSYEQYF. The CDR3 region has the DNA TGTGCCAGCAGCGCCCGGGACAGGGACTCCTACGAGCAGTACTTC.

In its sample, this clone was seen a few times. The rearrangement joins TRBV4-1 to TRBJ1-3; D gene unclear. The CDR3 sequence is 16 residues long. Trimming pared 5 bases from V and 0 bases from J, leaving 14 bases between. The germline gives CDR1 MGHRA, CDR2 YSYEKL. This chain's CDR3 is CASSIRPGYSGNTIYF. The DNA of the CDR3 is TGCGCCAGCAGCATTCGTCCAGGCTACTCTGGAAACACCATATATTTT.

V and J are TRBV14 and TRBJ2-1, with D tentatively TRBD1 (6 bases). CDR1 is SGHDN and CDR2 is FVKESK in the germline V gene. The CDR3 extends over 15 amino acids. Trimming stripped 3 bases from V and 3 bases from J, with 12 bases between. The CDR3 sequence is CASSHRTGYYNEQFF. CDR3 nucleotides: TGTGCCAGCAGCCATCGTACAGGGTACTACAATGAGCAGTTCTTC.

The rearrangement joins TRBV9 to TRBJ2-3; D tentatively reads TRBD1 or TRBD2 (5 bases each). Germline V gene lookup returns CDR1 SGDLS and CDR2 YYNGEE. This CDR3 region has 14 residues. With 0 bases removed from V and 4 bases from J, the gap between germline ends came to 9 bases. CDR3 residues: CASSVGGTADTQYF. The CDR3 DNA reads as TGTGCCAGCAGCGTAGGGGGGACCGCAGATACGCAGTATTTT.

This CDR3 reads CASRGQGNSPLHF. Here the CDR3 DNA reads TGTGCCAGCAGGGGACAGGGTAATTCACCCCTCCACTTT. J is TRBJ1-6 and V is TRBV27; 9 bases fit TRBD1. Germline values: CDR1 MNHEY, CDR2 SMNVEV (reference sequence). The CDR3 spans 13 residues. Trimming removed 6 bases from V and 6 bases from J; junction bases left unmatched: 0.

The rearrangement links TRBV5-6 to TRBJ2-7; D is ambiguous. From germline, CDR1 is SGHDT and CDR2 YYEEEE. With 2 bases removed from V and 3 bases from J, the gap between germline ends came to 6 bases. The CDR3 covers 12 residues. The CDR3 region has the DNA TGTGCCAGCAGCTTTTCCATCTACGAGCAGTACTTC. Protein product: CASSFSIYEQYF.

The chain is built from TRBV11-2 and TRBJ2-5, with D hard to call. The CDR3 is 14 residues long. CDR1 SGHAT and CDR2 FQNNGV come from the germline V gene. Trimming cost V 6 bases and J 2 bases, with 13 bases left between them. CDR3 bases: TGTGCCAGCAGTGGACGATCGGATCAAGAGACCCAGTACTTC. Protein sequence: CASSGRSDQETQYF.

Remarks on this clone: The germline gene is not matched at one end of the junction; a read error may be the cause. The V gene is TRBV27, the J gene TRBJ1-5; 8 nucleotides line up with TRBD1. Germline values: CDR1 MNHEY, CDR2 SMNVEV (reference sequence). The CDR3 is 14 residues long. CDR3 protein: CVSVARTGLQPQHF. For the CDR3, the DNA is TGTGTCAGCGTGGCTAGGACAGGGCTTCAGCCCCAGCATTTT.

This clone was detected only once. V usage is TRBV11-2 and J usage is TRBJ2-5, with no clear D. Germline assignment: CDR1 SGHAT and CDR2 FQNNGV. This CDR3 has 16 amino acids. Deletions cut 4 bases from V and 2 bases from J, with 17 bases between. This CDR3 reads CASSSPALSSQETQYF. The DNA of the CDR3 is TGTGCCAGCAGCTCACCCGCCCTTAGTTCTCAAGAGACCCAGTACTTC. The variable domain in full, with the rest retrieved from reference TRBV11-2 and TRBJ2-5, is EAGVAQSPRYKIIEKRQSVAFWCNPISGHATLYWYQQILGQGPKLLIQFQNNGVVDDSQLPKDRFSAERLKGVDSTLKIQPAKLEDSAVYLCASSSPALSSQETQYFGPGTRLLVL.

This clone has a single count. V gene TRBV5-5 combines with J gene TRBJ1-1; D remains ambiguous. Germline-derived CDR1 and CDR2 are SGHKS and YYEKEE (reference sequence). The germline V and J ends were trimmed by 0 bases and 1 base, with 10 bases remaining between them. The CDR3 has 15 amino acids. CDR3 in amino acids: CASSLVRGSNTEAFF. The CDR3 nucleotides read TGTGCCAGCAGCTTGGTACGGGGTTCGAACACTGAAGCTTTCTTT.